The clone carrying this T cell receptor (beta chain) has more than one count but fewer than ten. Its specificity is not known. Unique molecular identifiers were incorporated during preparation of the TCRbeta library. Each CDR3 protein gets one entry after TCRdb re-called the PCR reads with MiXCR. Among a few hundred thousand distinct CDR3 sequences, just over 7.5% were seen once, and the ten largest hold approximately 9%. This entry is derived from a study of T-cell reconstitution after alpha-beta-depleted transplantation in children. Trimming took off 0 bases at V and 7 bases at J, with 13 bases between the two ends. This CDR3 is 15 amino acids long. Germline V lookup: CDR1 ENHRY, CDR2 SYGVKD. Regarding the study as a whole: Newly produced T cells mostly accounted for T-cell counts and diversity one year post-transplant. High day-60 TCRbeta diversity in some patients came from surviving recipient T cells and thymic progenitors.

V and J are TRBV10-3 and TRBJ1-5; D unresolved. Source: peripheral blood, taken 360 days after TCRalphabeta/CD19-depleted stem cell transplant. This clonotype was sampled from a female patient between 2 and 15 years old who had a stem cell transplant for Fanconi anemia, so the T cells may come from the graft donor. CDR3 DNA: TGTGCCATCAGTGAGTCGATTTCGGGCGCCCAGCCCCAGCATTTT. It specifies CAISESISGAQPQHF.